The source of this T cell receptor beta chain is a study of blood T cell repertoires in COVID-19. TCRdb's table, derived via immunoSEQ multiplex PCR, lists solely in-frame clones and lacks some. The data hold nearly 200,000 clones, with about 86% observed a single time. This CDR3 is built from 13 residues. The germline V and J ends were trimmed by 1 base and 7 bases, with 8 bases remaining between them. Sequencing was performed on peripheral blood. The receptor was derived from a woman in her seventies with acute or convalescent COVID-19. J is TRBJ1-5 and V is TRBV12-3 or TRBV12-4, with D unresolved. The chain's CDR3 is CASSLDLSQPQHF. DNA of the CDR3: TGTGCCAGCAGTTTAGACCTAAGCCAGCCCCAGCATTTT.